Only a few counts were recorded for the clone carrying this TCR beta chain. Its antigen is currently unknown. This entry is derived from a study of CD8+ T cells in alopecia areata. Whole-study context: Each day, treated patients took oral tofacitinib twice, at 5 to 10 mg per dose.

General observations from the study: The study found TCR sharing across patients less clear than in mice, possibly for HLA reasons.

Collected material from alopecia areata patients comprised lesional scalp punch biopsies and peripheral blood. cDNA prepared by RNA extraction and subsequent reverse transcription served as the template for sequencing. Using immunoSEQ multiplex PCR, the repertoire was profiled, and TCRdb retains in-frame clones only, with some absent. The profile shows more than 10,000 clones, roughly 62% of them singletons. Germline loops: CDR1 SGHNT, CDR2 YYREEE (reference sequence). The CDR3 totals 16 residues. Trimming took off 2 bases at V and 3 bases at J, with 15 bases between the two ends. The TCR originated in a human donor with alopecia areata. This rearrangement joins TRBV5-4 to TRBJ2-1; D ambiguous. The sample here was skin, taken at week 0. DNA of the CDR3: TGTGCCAGCAGCTTTTTAAACCCCCTGGGCTACAATGAGCAGTTCTTC. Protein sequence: CASSFLNPLGYNEQFF.